These 30 T cell receptor beta chains came from one sample sequenced in a study of STAT5B mutations in CD4+ large granular lymphocyte leukemia. Assay: immunoSEQ multiplex PCR; the TCRdb copy retains only in-frame clones and omits some. This table has fewer than 35,000 clones, 70% to 90% appearing once. Sequencing was done on a sample of CD4+ T cells from blood buffy coats. These receptor sequences come from a human donor in good health.

This sequence joins TRBV5-4 and TRBJ2-2; the D gene could be TRBD1 or TRBD2 (5 bases each). Germline assignment: CDR1 SGHNT and CDR2 YYREEE (reference sequence). There are 16 residues in the CDR3. Trimming cost V 4 bases and J 0 bases, with 13 bases left between them. CDR3 in DNA: TGTGCCAGCAGCCCCCGTGGGACGGCGAACACCGGGGAGCTGTTTTTT. Translation: CASSPRGTANTGELFF.

The V gene is TRBV5-5, the J gene TRBJ1-5; no reliable D call. V was cut by 0 bases and J by 5 bases, with 18 bases left in between. The CDR3 extends over 17 amino acids. From germline, CDR1 is SGHKS and CDR2 YYEKEE (reference sequence). This chain's CDR3 is CASSLGPAGQIYQPQHF. The CDR3 bases are TGTGCCAGCAGCTTGGGTCCGGCTGGCCAAATTTATCAGCCCCAGCATTTT.

V and J are TRBV10-3 and TRBJ2-5, with D possibly being TRBD2 (6 bases). The last part of the DNA fits TRBJ2-7 better; the J call may be wrong. Germline loops: CDR1 ENHRY, CDR2 SYGVKD. The length of the CDR3 is 12 residues. CDR3: CAITGGGDEQYF. The CDR3 DNA reads TGTGCCATCACCGGGGGTGGCGACGAGCAGTACTTC.

This sequence joins TRBV18 and TRBJ1-3; 9 bases fit TRBD1. The CDR3 has 16 residues. V was clipped by 3 bases and J by 9 bases; unmatched bases: 12. Germline CDR1 reads KGHSH; CDR2 reads LQKENI. Written as DNA, the CDR3 is TGTGCCAGCTCACCCCCGGGACAGGGCATAAGGAGCACCATATATTTT. This gives the protein CASSPPGQGIRSTIYF.

V and J are TRBV29-1 and TRBJ1-2; 9 bases align to TRBD1. Per the germline V gene, CDR1 is SQVTM and CDR2 is ANQGSEA. Trimming at V came to 6 bases and at J to 0 bases, leaving 20 bases not matched to a gene. The CDR3 length is 19 residues. CDR3 sequence: CSVAPVPRTGELTNYGYTF. The DNA of the CDR3 is TGCAGCGTCGCCCCGGTCCCTAGGACAGGGGAATTGACTAACTATGGCTACACCTTC.

V and J are TRBV5-6 and TRBJ2-3; TRBD1 aligns across 11 bases. The J segment lost 4 bases and the V segment lost 4 bases, leaving 11 bases of the junction unmatched. The V gene's germline CDR1 is SGHDT and CDR2 YYEEEE. This CDR3 has 17 residues. The CDR3 region is CASSLYPGTGGPDTQYF. The CDR3, as DNA: TGTGCCAGCAGCCTATACCCCGGGACAGGGGGGCCAGATACGCAGTATTTT.

The chain couples TRBV18 to TRBJ1-1; D is uncertain. V lost 3 bases, J lost 0 bases, and 11 bases lay in between. CDR3 length: 15 amino acids. Germline values: CDR1 KGHSH, CDR2 LQKENI. The CDR3 loop is CASSPGVYLNTEAFF. The CDR3 bases are TGTGCCAGCTCACCCGGGGTATACTTGAACACTGAAGCTTTCTTT. The complete variable domain, with remaining parts taken from reference TRBV18 and TRBJ1-1, reads NAGVMQNPRHLVRRRGQEARLRCSPMKGHSHVYWYRQLPEEGLKFMVYLQKENIIDESGMPKERFSAEFPKEGPSILRIQQVVRGDSAAYFCASSPGVYLNTEAFFGQGTRLTVV.

V usage is TRBV5-1 and J usage is TRBJ1-2; 12 bases fit TRBD1. The length of the CDR3 is 14 residues. V trimming: 5 bases; J trimming: 7 bases; junction bases outside the gene matches: 6. CDR1 and CDR2 from the germline V gene are SGHRS and YFSETQ. The CDR3 region is CASSTGQGAVGYTF. The CDR3 DNA reads TGCGCCAGCAGTACGGGACAGGGGGCTGTTGGCTACACCTTC.

This chain uses TRBV7-2 with TRBJ1-1; maybe TRBD1 (5 bases). CDR1 and CDR2 from the germline V gene are SGHTA and FQGNSA. Trimming removed 0 bases at V and 5 bases at J, with 10 bases between. This CDR3 spans 14 amino acids. CDR3 sequence: CASSLARVKTEAFF. In DNA form, the CDR3 reads TGTGCCAGCAGCTTAGCCAGGGTAAAGACTGAAGCTTTCTTT.

The genes are TRBV28 and TRBJ2-7; 9 bases are a match to TRBD2. The CDR3 covers 16 residues. After removal of 6 bases from V and 1 base from J, the junction contained 10 bases not matched to a gene. Germline loops: CDR1 MDHEN, CDR2 SYDVKM. The CDR3, as DNA: TGTGCCAGCAGCCCCGCTGCTGCGGGAGGGTCCTACGAGCAGTACTTC. As protein: CASSPAAAGGSYEQYF.

This clone was found once. The chain uses TRBV9 and TRBJ1-3; tentative D call: TRBD1 (6 bases). V shed 4 bases and J shed 4 bases, with 15 bases lying between them. The germline CDR1 and CDR2 sequences are SGDLS and YYNGEE. This CDR3 comprises 15 residues. The CDR3 DNA reads TGTGCCAGCAGCTTGATGGGCCAGGGGGGAAACACCATATATTTT. The encoded protein is CASSLMGQGGNTIYF. The full variable domain, its missing parts supplied by reference TRBV9 and TRBJ1-3, is DSGVTQTPKHLITATGQRVTLRCSPRSGDLSVYWYQQSLDQGLQFLIQYYNGEERAKGNILERFSAQQFPDLHSELNLSSLELGDSALYFCASSLMGQGGNTIYFGEGSWLTVV.

This sequence joins TRBV5-1 and TRBJ1-5; 7 bases agree with TRBD1. CDR3 length equals 14 residues. J was trimmed by 7 bases and V by 1 base; bases with no gene match: 5. Germline V gives CDR1 SGHRS, CDR2 YFSETQ. This chain's CDR3 is CASSLQGDGQPQHF. The CDR3 nucleotides are TGCGCCAGCAGCTTGCAGGGGGACGGGCAGCCCCAGCATTTT. Full variable domain (missing parts from reference TRBV5-1 and TRBJ1-5): KAGVTQTPRYLIKTRGQQVTLSCSPISGHRSVSWYQQTPGQGLQFLFEYFSETQRNKGNFPGRFSGRQFSNSRSEMNVSTLELGDSALYLCASSLQGDGQPQHFGDGTRLSIL.

J is TRBJ2-3 and V is TRBV30, with D perhaps matching TRBD1 or TRBD2 (6 bases each). Germline-derived CDR1 and CDR2 are GTSNPN and SVGIG (reference sequence). V was cut by 0 bases and J by 4 bases, with 17 bases left in between. This CDR3 has 16 amino acids. The CDR3 is CAWSVMGGSRADTQYF. Here the CDR3 DNA reads TGTGCCTGGAGTGTAATGGGGGGCTCGCGGGCAGATACGCAGTATTTT. Complete variable domain (other parts from reference TRBV30 and TRBJ2-3): SQTIHQWPATLVQPVGSPLSLECTVEGTSNPNLYWYRQAAGRGLQLLFYSVGIGQISSEVPQNLSASRPQDRQFILSSKKLLLSDSGFYLCAWSVMGGSRADTQYFGPGTRLTVL.

The rearrangement joins TRBV2 to TRBJ2-7; either TRBD1 or TRBD2 may supply D (6 bases each). Germline V gene sequence: CDR1 SNHLY, CDR2 FYNNEI. This CDR3 spans 13 amino acids. The V gene lost 5 bases and the J gene lost 3 bases, with 11 bases spanning the gap. The CDR3 DNA follows: TGTGCCAGCAGTAGGGGGGTTAGCTACGAGCAGTACTTC. It is translated as CASSRGVSYEQYF. The full variable domain, completed using reference TRBV2 and TRBJ2-7, is EPEVTQTPSHQVTQMGQEVILRCVPISNHLYFYWYRQILGQKVEFLVSFYNNEISEKSEIFDDQFSVERPDGSNFTLKIRSTKLEDSAMYFCASSRGVSYEQYFGPGTRLTVT.

This chain links TRBV21-1 with TRBJ2-1; the table assigns TRBD1, which was not confirmed against the DNA. TRBV21-1 is a documented pseudogene. This CDR3 has 13 amino acids. The CDR3 DNA is TGTGCCAGCACCAGACAGGTCCACAATGAGCAGTTCTTC. As protein: CASTRQVHNEQFF.

This chain connects TRBV5-1 to TRBJ2-2; 7 bases are shared with TRBD2. Germline V gives CDR1 SGHRS, CDR2 YFSETQ. V gave up 4 bases and J gave up 11 bases; unmatched junction bases: 11. CDR3 length equals 14 residues. CDR3 amino acids: CASSGGGSRIELFF. DNA for the CDR3: TGCGCCAGCAGCGGGGGGGGTAGCCGAATCGAGCTGTTTTTT.

The chain recombines TRBV6-1 with TRBJ2-4; unclear D gene. The CDR3 totals 10 residues. Germline lookup yields CDR1 MNHNS and CDR2 SASEGT. Trimming left V 1 base short and J 11 bases short, with 3 bases between. In DNA form, the CDR3 reads TGTGCCAGCAGTGAAGGGGTTCAGTACTTC. Amino acids: CASSEGVQYF.

A single count supports this clone. The chain links TRBV10-3 to TRBJ2-5, with D possibly being TRBD2 (6 bases). From germline, CDR1 is ENHRY and CDR2 SYGVKD. The CDR3 has 12 residues. V was pared by 4 bases and J by 3 bases, with 6 bases between. This chain's CDR3 is CAISGGEETQYF. DNA for the CDR3: TGTGCCATCAGTGGGGGGGAAGAGACCCAGTACTTC.

This clone came up a few times. The rearrangement links TRBV10-1 to TRBJ2-1; maybe TRBD2 (5 bases). Trimming stripped 3 bases from V and 4 bases from J, with 10 bases between. This CDR3 is 14 amino acids long. Germline V CDR1 and CDR2: WNHNN, SYGVQD (reference sequence). In DNA form, the CDR3 reads TGCGCCAGCAGTGATCACCGAGGGTACAATGAGCAGTTCTTC. This encodes CASSDHRGYNEQFF.

The V call is TRBV10-2, the J call TRBJ1-1; TRBD1 matches at 7 bases. The CDR3 consists of 13 residues. The ends lost 6 bases at V and 4 bases at J; junction bases unmatched: 5. In germline, CDR1 is WSHSY, CDR2 SAAADI. The CDR3 loop reads CASRAQGITEAFF. The CDR3, as DNA: TGCGCCAGCAGGGCACAGGGGATCACTGAAGCTTTCTTT.

The chain joins TRBV18 to TRBJ2-7, with D perhaps being TRBD1 or TRBD2 (5 bases each). This CDR3 has 14 residues. Germline CDR1 is KGHSH and CDR2 is LQKENI. The ends were cut back, 4 bases at V and 2 bases at J, with 12 bases in the middle. The CDR3 spells CASSRGTVTYEQYF. The CDR3 nucleotides read TGTGCCAGCTCACGTGGGACCGTCACCTACGAGCAGTACTTC.

The V call is TRBV4-1, the J call TRBJ2-4, with TRBD1 matching 10 bases. Losses at the gene ends were 2 bases for V and 8 bases for J; bases not matched to a gene: 12. Germline V lookup: CDR1 MGHRA, CDR2 YSYEKL. The CDR3 sequence is 17 residues long. CDR3 amino acids: CASSQSRGQGTLDIQYF. DNA for the CDR3: TGCGCCAGCAGCCAAAGCAGGGGACAGGGGACCTTGGACATTCAGTACTTC.

This chain links TRBV9 with TRBJ2-7; D may correspond to TRBD1 or TRBD2 (5 bases each). The CDR3 is made up of 14 amino acids. Trimming pared 0 bases from V and 7 bases from J, leaving 14 bases between. Germline CDR1 is SGDLS and CDR2 is YYNGEE. Written as DNA, the CDR3 is TGTGCCAGCAGCGTAGGGGACGTTTTAAGGGAGCAGTACTTC. It specifies CASSVGDVLREQYF.

The chain is built from TRBV5-8 and TRBJ2-1, with D perhaps matching TRBD1 (5 bases). V was clipped by 0 bases and J by 7 bases, with 17 bases between them. The CDR3 is 16 residues long. The germline gives CDR1 SGHTS, CDR2 YDEGEE. CDR3 residues: CASSLEGAPIWNEQFF. The CDR3 bases are TGTGCCAGCAGCTTGGAAGGGGCCCCCATATGGAATGAGCAGTTCTTC.

The rearrangement joins TRBV5-1 to TRBJ2-1; the D gene is possibly TRBD1 (6 bases). Trimming removed 4 bases from V and 0 bases from J, with 14 bases in between. Germline CDR1 is SGHRS and CDR2 is YFSETQ. The CDR3 contains 16 residues. The CDR3 nucleotides are TGCGCCAGCAGCGGCAGCCAGGGGAGCTCCTACAATGAGCAGTTCTTC. As protein: CASSGSQGSSYNEQFF.

The V gene is TRBV10-3, the J gene TRBJ1-3; tentative D call: TRBD1 (5 bases). V was pared by 7 bases and J by 0 bases, with 22 bases between. CDR1 and CDR2 (germline): ENHRY, SYGVKD. CDR3 length equals 18 residues. Here the CDR3 DNA reads TGTGCCATCAAAGGCCAAGGGGAAATGGAAACCTCTGGAAACACCATATATTTT. Encoded protein: CAIKGQGEMETSGNTIYF.

This chain uses TRBV5-1 with TRBJ2-5; tentative D call: TRBD2 (5 bases). TRBJ2-7 explains the end of the DNA better; the J call may be wrong. The CDR3 covers 14 residues. The germline CDR1 and CDR2 sequences are SGHRS and YFSETQ. DNA for the CDR3: TGCGCCAGCAGCTTGGCTAGCCACTCCTACGAGCAGTACTTC. Protein sequence: CASSLASHSYEQYF.

V gene TRBV11-3 combines with J gene TRBJ2-5, with D tentatively TRBD1 (5 bases). Looked up from germline, CDR1 is SGHNT and CDR2 is YENEEA. The CDR3 extends over 16 amino acids. V was trimmed by 2 bases and J by 3 bases, leaving 16 bases between them. The CDR3 spells CASSLNNGAAEETQYF. CDR3 nucleotide sequence: TGTGCCAGCAGCTTAAATAATGGGGCGGCGGAAGAGACCCAGTACTTC.

This chain joins TRBV10-2 and TRBJ1-3, with D hard to call. The CDR3 is made up of 15 amino acids. V shed 5 bases and J shed 0 bases, with 11 bases lying between them. Germline V gene lookup returns CDR1 WSHSY and CDR2 SAAADI. The chain's CDR3 is CASSITLSSGNTIYF. CDR3 nucleotides: TGCGCCAGCAGTATAACCTTGAGCTCTGGAAACACCATATATTTT.

V and J are TRBV7-9 and TRBJ2-3, with TRBD2 matching 9 bases. This CDR3 contains 16 residues. The V segment lost 6 bases and the J segment 6 bases; nucleotides outside the gene matches: 13. Germline CDR1 SEHNR, CDR2 FQNEAQ (reference sequence). CDR3 sequence: CASRNRGSGRQDTQYF. Here the CDR3 DNA reads TGTGCCAGCAGGAACCGAGGTAGCGGGAGACAGGATACGCAGTATTTT.